These T cell receptor beta chains were read from a single sample in a study of response to subunit inactivated influenza vaccine. TCRdb ran MiXCR on the RT-PCR reads and lists one entry per CDR3 protein. In the table there are 600,000 to 850,000 distinct CDR3 sequences, approximately 15% of which are singletons. This sample comprised PBMCs from blood, obtained 14 to 15 days before vaccination. Receptor source: a man aged 45-60 years who received an inactivated influenza vaccine. Both conserved end residues are part of each CDR3. A D gene is named only where the DNA matches it firmly. Size values are once, few and many counts, or a class for expanded clones, and some rows have none.

TRBD2	TRBV29-1	16	few	TRBJ2-1	CSVGGGGGASYNEQFF	TGCAGCGTTGGAGGGGGCGGGGGGGCGTCCTACAATGAGCAGTTCTTC
-	TRBV4-1	14	once	TRBJ2-7	CASSRDVGPYEQYF	TGCGCCAGCAGCCGCGACGTGGGACCCTACGAGCAGTACTTC
TRBD1	TRBV4-3	18	few	TRBJ1-5	CASSQERSRGDLKWPQHF	TGCGCCAGCAGCCAAGAACGGTCCAGGGGGGACCTCAAGTGGCCCCAGCATTTT
TRBD1	TRBV4-2	16	few	TRBJ2-7	CASSQEVGTGSYEQYF	TGTGCCAGCAGCCAAGAGGTTGGGACAGGTTCCTACGAGCAGTACTTC
TRBD1	TRBV20-1	14	-	TRBJ2-7	CSALGTGISYEQYF	TGCAGTGCCTTAGGGACAGGGATCTCCTACGAGCAGTACTTC
TRBD2	TRBV6-5	17	-	TRBJ2-3	CASSYHPAGVGTDTQYF	TGTGCCAGCAGTTACCATCCAGCGGGAGTTGGTACAGATACGCAGTATTTT
-	TRBV12-2	17	many	TRBJ1-5	CASRFRQLPYSNQPQHF	TGTGCAAGTCGCTTCCGACAGTTACCATATAGCAATCAGCCCCAGCATTTT
TRBD1	TRBV11-2	16	few	TRBJ1-2	CASSHLRDRDDYGYTF	TGTGCCAGCAGTCATCTCCGGGACAGGGATGACTATGGCTACACCTTC
-	TRBV7-9	16	few	TRBJ1-3	CASSPRQHLPGNTIYF	TGTGCCAGCAGCCCGAGACAGCACTTACCTGGAAACACCATATATTTT
-	TRBV6-1	14	-	TRBJ2-7	CASSQGQRGYEQYF	TGTGCCAGCAGTCAAGGACAGCGAGGTTACGAGCAGTACTTC
TRBD1	TRBV2	14	-	TRBJ2-7	CASRGDSVPGEQYF	TGTGCCAGCAGGGGGGACAGCGTTCCTGGCGAGCAGTACTTC
TRBD1	TRBV28	15	many	TRBJ1-2	CASSSGQGARYGYTF	TGTGCCAGCAGTTCGGGACAGGGGGCAAGGTATGGCTACACCTTC
-	TRBV29-1	13	many	TRBJ2-7	CSVGQLNSYEQYF	TGCAGCGTCGGACAGCTTAACTCCTACGAGCAGTACTTC
-	TRBV18	15	few	TRBJ1-1	CASSQEQLMNTEAFF	TGTGCCAGCTCACAAGAACAGCTGATGAACACTGAAGCTTTCTTT
TRBD2	TRBV5-1	15	few	TRBJ2-5	CASSPGTSGQETQYF	TGCGCCAGCAGCCCAGGGACTAGCGGACAAGAGACCCAGTACTTC
-	TRBV6-2/TRBV6-3	14	many	TRBJ1-5	CASRRDGANQPQHF	TGTGCCAGCAGGCGCGACGGGGCAAATCAGCCCCAGCATTTT
-	TRBV5-1	13	many	TRBJ2-7	CASSLDRPGEQYF	TGCGCCAGCAGCTTGGACAGACCGGGCGAGCAGTACTTC
TRBD1	TRBV20-1	14	-	TRBJ1-1	CSARRGQGNTEAFF	TGCAGTGCTAGGAGGGGGCAGGGGAACACTGAAGCTTTCTTT
TRBD2	TRBV5-1	15	few	TRBJ2-5	CASSLASGSRETQYF	TGCGCCAGCAGCTTGGCCAGCGGGAGTCGAGAGACCCAGTACTTC
TRBD2	TRBV9	15	few	TRBJ2-1	CASSGIAGGLSEQFF	TGTGCCAGCAGCGGAATAGCGGGGGGGCTTAGTGAGCAGTTCTTC
-	TRBV7-9	11	-	TRBJ2-5	CATGNQETQYF	TGTGCTACCGGAAACCAAGAGACCCAGTACTTC
-	TRBV3-1	15	-	TRBJ1-2	CASSQDLGAGYGYTF	TGTGCCAGCAGCCAAGATCTTGGGGCCGGCTATGGCTACACCTTC
-	TRBV5-1	16	-	TRBJ1-3	CASSLGQANSGNTIYF	TGCGCCAGCAGCTTGGGACAGGCAAACTCTGGAAACACCATATATTTT
-	TRBV28	13	-	TRBJ1-2	CASSRGINYGYTF	TGTGCCAGCAGTCGCGGGATTAACTATGGCTACACCTTC
-	TRBV4-3	17	-	TRBJ2-2	CASSQSPRRQFPGELFF	TGCGCCAGCAGCCAAAGTCCCCGTCGACAGTTCCCCGGGGAGCTGTTTTTT
-	TRBV4-1	16	-	TRBJ1-5	CASSQEGGVTNQPQHF	TGCGCCAGCAGCCAAGAAGGGGGGGTGACCAATCAGCCCCAGCATTTT
-	TRBV4-2	15	few	TRBJ1-6	CASSPQTDYNSPLHF	TGTGCCAGCAGCCCTCAGACAGACTATAATTCACCCCTCCACTTT
TRBD1	TRBV29-1	17	-	TRBJ2-5	CSAHRGQGLVRQETQYF	TGCAGCGCCCACAGGGGGCAGGGGTTAGTGCGACAAGAGACCCAGTACTTC
TRBD2	TRBV20-1	15	few	TRBJ2-5	CSAGTPSGRRETQYF	TGCAGTGCTGGGACCCCCAGCGGGAGAAGGGAGACCCAGTACTTC
TRBD2	TRBV20-1	17	many	TRBJ2-5	CSARPLAGGPYQETQYF	TGCAGTGCTAGACCATTAGCGGGGGGACCGTACCAAGAGACCCAGTACTTC
-	TRBV27	14	-	TRBJ2-3	CASSADYSTDTQYF	TGTGCCAGCAGTGCGGACTACAGCACAGATACGCAGTATTTT
TRBD1	TRBV29-1	13	many	TRBJ2-5	CSGGQGDRETQYF	TGCAGCGGAGGACAGGGGGATCGAGAGACCCAGTACTTC
TRBD1	TRBV20-1	12	-	TRBJ2-3	CSVTGDRDTQYF	TGCAGTGTTACAGGGGACAGAGATACGCAGTATTTT
-	TRBV29-1	15	few	TRBJ2-6	CSVVPQGSGANVLTF	TGCAGCGTTGTTCCGCAGGGCTCTGGGGCCAACGTCCTGACTTTC
TRBD2	TRBV7-3	12	many	TRBJ2-1	CASGTGAGGKFF	TGTGCCAGTGGGACAGGAGCGGGAGGGAAGTTCTTC
TRBD1	TRBV5-6	18	few	TRBJ1-2	CASSLGGPGGPLYYGYTF	TGTGCCAGCAGCTTGGGTGGGCCAGGGGGCCCTCTATATTATGGCTACACCTTC
TRBD1	TRBV20-1	16	few	TRBJ1-2	CSASENGQGANYGYTF	TGCAGTGCAAGCGAAAATGGACAGGGGGCGAACTATGGCTACACCTTC
-	TRBV7-2	15	-	TRBJ1-2	CASSLSLTENYGYTF	TGTGCCAGCAGCCTAAGCCTAACAGAGAACTATGGCTACACCTTC
TRBD2	TRBV5-1	16	-	TRBJ2-1	CASSSQGLAGHNEQFF	TGCGCCAGCAGCTCTCAGGGACTAGCGGGGCACAATGAGCAGTTCTTC
TRBD2	TRBV28	16	once	TRBJ2-5	CASRLRVSGAKETQYF	TGTGCCAGCAGGCTCCGGGTTAGCGGGGCCAAAGAGACCCAGTACTTC
TRBD2	TRBV12-5	15	many	TRBJ2-1	CASGPSGGAYNEQFF	TGTGCTAGTGGTCCTAGCGGGGGGGCCTACAATGAGCAGTTCTTC
TRBD2	TRBV28	16	-	TRBJ2-3	CASSSQLAGVADTQYF	TGTGCCAGCAGCTCACAACTAGCGGGAGTTGCAGATACGCAGTATTTT
TRBD2	TRBV4-3	15	few	TRBJ2-7	CASSELAGETYEQYF	TGCGCCAGCAGTGAACTAGCGGGAGAGACCTACGAGCAGTACTTC
-	TRBV2	15	-	TRBJ2-2	CASFGGSPIAGELFF	TGTGCCAGCTTCGGTGGCAGTCCCATCGCCGGGGAGCTGTTTTTT
-	TRBV14	14	few	TRBJ2-2	CASSQVGAVGELFF	TGTGCCAGCAGCCAAGTAGGAGCGGTCGGGGAGCTGTTTTTT
TRBD1	TRBV5-1	14	few	TRBJ1-1	CASSLAGGITEAFF	TGCGCCAGCAGCTTGGCAGGGGGAATCACTGAAGCTTTCTTT
-	TRBV2	16	many	TRBJ1-6	CASSAQGISYNSPLHF	TGTGCCAGCAGCGCTCAGGGGATCTCCTATAATTCACCCCTCCACTTT
-	TRBV6-5	15	few	TRBJ2-7	CASSYTIDSHYEQYF	TGTGCCAGCAGTTACACTATTGACAGCCATTACGAGCAGTACTTC